This T cell receptor beta chain was identified in a study of vaccination effects on CD4 cells after COVID-19. CDR3 length: 15 residues. Germline V gene lookup returns CDR1 SGHTA and CDR2 FQGNSA. The V and J ends lost 1 base and 5 bases respectively, with 12 bases between them. To note about this clone: No antigen is known for it.

Libraries were prepared by immunoSEQ multiplex PCR; TCRdb keeps only in-frame clonotypes and omits some of them. Among approximately 28,000 clones listed, 60% to 80% were seen once. Ahead of sequencing, the ViraFEST assay grew antigen-specific CD4+ T cells using viral peptide pools. Culture proceeded for approximately nine days, and CD4+ T cells were then isolated. Either the mRNA-1273 or the BNT162b2 vaccine was given to participants as two doses. The V call is TRBV7-2, the J call TRBJ1-5; possible D gene TRBD1, 6 bases. This receptor was identified in a human donor who received a COVID-19 vaccine. Some clones in this sample may be carry-over from other donors' samples. Sequencing was performed on CD4+ T cells from PBMCs cultured with SARS-CoV-2 spike peptides, taken after COVID-19 vaccination. CDR3 residues: CASSLVGRGDQPQHF. The CDR3 DNA reads TGTGCCAGCAGCTTAGTAGGCAGGGGAGATCAGCCCCAGCATTTT. The complete variable domain, with remaining parts taken from reference TRBV7-2 and TRBJ1-5, reads GAGVSQSPSNKVTEKGKDVELRCDPISGHTALYWYRQSLGQGLEFLIYFQGNSAPDKSGLPSDRFSAERTGGSVSTLTIQRTQQEDSAVYLCASSLVGRGDQPQHFGDGTRLSIL.